The 18 T cell receptor beta chains in this list originate from one sample, sequenced in a study of T-cell reconstitution after alpha-beta-depleted transplantation in children. Unique molecular identifiers were used in preparing the TCRbeta library. TCRdb called the PCR reads again in MiXCR, with one record for every CDR3 protein. Among 500,000 to 650,000 distinct CDR3 sequences listed, about an eighth were seen once. This sample comprised PBMCs, mostly from graft donor cells, obtained 360 days after TCRalphabeta/CD19-depleted stem cell transplant. These receptors came from a male patient younger than 18 who had a stem cell transplant for acute myeloid leukemia, so the T cells may come from the graft donor.

With respect to this clonotype: A much bigger clone sits one base away, suggesting this may be a read error. The V call is TRBV29-1, the J call TRBJ2-5; 7 bases line up with TRBD1. This CDR3 region has 14 residues. Germline CDR1 reads SQVTM; CDR2 reads ANQGSEA. The CDR3 reads CSARGGQLTEAHYF. CDR3 sequence (DNA): TGCAGCGCGCGAGGGGGACAGCTAACGGAGGCCCACTACTTC.

This clonotype showed up many times. The CDR3 sequence is CASSDIYEQYF. The CDR3 DNA follows: TGTGCCAGCAGTGACATCTACGAGCAGTACTTC. V gene TRBV2 combines with J gene TRBJ2-7; D is unclear. The V and J ends lost 3 bases and 3 bases respectively, with 3 bases between them. Germline values: CDR1 SNHLY, CDR2 FYNNEI. The CDR3 runs to 11 residues.

This clonotype appeared a few times. The J gene is TRBJ2-7, the V gene TRBV18, with 9 bases fitting TRBD2. This CDR3 contains 15 residues. CDR1 KGHSH and CDR2 LQKENI come from the germline V gene. Germline trimming cut 3 bases from V and 2 bases from J; bases unmatched to any gene: 5. CDR3 nucleotide sequence: TGTGCCAGCTCACCTGGACTAGCGAGAGCCTACGAGCAGTACTTC. Translating it yields CASSPGLARAYEQYF.

This clonotype has a handful of counts. V gene TRBV20-1 combines with J gene TRBJ2-1; TRBD2 matches 9 bases. Germline V CDR1 and CDR2: DFQATT, SNEGSKA (reference sequence). This CDR3 contains 15 residues. V dropped 6 bases and J dropped 3; count of bases not matched to a gene: 9. CDR3 protein: CSAITRLADYNEQFF. The CDR3 nucleotides read TGCAGTGCAATCACCAGACTAGCGGACTACAATGAGCAGTTCTTC.

This clonotype has a count of ten or more. The chain combines TRBV28 with TRBJ1-2; D unresolved. V dropped 4 bases and J dropped 5 bases, with 5 bases sitting between them. CDR1 and CDR2 (germline): MDHEN, SYDVKM. This CDR3 is 11 amino acids long. The CDR3 bases are TGTGCCAGCAGTTACTTTTATGGCTACACCTTC. Protein: CASSYFYGYTF.

There are a few counts of this clonotype. V is TRBV12-3 or TRBV12-4 and J is TRBJ2-1; D assignment may be TRBD1 or TRBD2 (5 bases each). The V end was cut by 1 base, the J end by 2 bases, with 9 bases between. The CDR3 covers 15 residues. The CDR3 is CASSLGLGPYNEQFF. The CDR3, as DNA: TGTGCCAGCAGTTTAGGGTTGGGACCCTACAATGAGCAGTTCTTC.

This clonotype was counted only a few times. This chain links TRBV10-3 with TRBJ2-1; unclear D gene. The germline V and J ends were trimmed by 4 bases and 2 bases, with 15 bases remaining between them. The CDR3 runs to 16 residues. Germline loops: CDR1 ENHRY, CDR2 SYGVKD. The CDR3 sequence: CAISGEQLITYNEQFF. CDR3 bases: TGTGCCATCAGTGGGGAACAGCTAATCACCTACAATGAGCAGTTCTTC.

The chain combines TRBV7-9 with TRBJ2-1, with TRBD2 identical over 8 bases. Trimming cost V 11 bases and J 7 bases; bases outside gene matches: 13. Germline CDR1 reads SEHNR; CDR2 reads FQNEAQ (reference sequence). The CDR3 has 14 residues. In DNA, the CDR3 is TGTGCCGGCCGTGTGGAGGTAGCGGGAAATGAGCAGTTCTTC. Encoded protein: CAGRVEVAGNEQFF.

The chain carries TRBV6-2 or TRBV6-3 and TRBJ2-2; 9 positions match TRBD2. After removal of 4 bases from V and 5 bases from J, the junction contained 5 bases not matched to a gene. Germline loops: CDR1 MNHEY, CDR2 SVGEGT. The CDR3 contains 15 residues. The CDR3 is CASSWGLAYTGELFF. CDR3 coding DNA: TGTGCCAGCAGTTGGGGACTAGCTTATACCGGGGAGCTGTTTTTT.

The table lists this clonotype with many counts. This chain uses TRBV4-3 with TRBJ1-5; 8 nucleotides match TRBD1. The CDR3 length is 16 residues. V shed 0 bases, J shed 5 bases, and the junction held 6 bases outside the gene matches. Germline CDR1 and CDR2: LGHNA and YSLEER. Here the CDR3 reads CASSQERQGAYQPQHF. For the CDR3, the DNA is TGCGCCAGCAGCCAAGAGCGCCAGGGGGCTTATCAGCCCCAGCATTTT.

J is TRBJ2-1 and V is TRBV18; the match to TRBD1 covers 7 bases. The germline V gene encodes CDR1 KGHSH and CDR2 LQKENI. The CDR3 contains 20 residues. J was trimmed by 1 base and V by 3 bases; bases with no gene match: 18. The CDR3 region is CASSPLDRAFGRKSYNEQFF. CDR3 nucleotides: TGTGCCAGCTCACCCCTCGACAGGGCCTTCGGACGAAAATCCTACAATGAGCAGTTCTTC.

This clonotype was seen repeatedly, ten times or more. The gene calls are TRBV5-5 and TRBJ2-3, with D hard to call. V lost 6 bases to trimming and J lost 3 bases, with 11 bases between them. The CDR3 has 13 residues. Germline V gene data show CDR1 as SGHKS and CDR2 as YYEKEE (reference sequence). The CDR3, as DNA: TGTGCCAGCACCTTCTTCGGGACAGATACGCAGTATTTT. Translated: CASTFFGTDTQYF.

The chain recombines TRBV9 with TRBJ2-3; no reliable D call. Trimming cost V 3 bases and J 3 bases, with 17 bases left between them. Germline V CDR1 and CDR2: SGDLS, YYNGEE. This CDR3 is built from 16 residues. CDR3 protein: CASSADLTRRTDTQYF. CDR3 nucleotides: TGTGCCAGCAGCGCCGACTTAACCCGTCGGACAGATACGCAGTATTTT.

The rearrangement joins TRBV5-6 to TRBJ1-4; D call uncertain. V lost 4 bases and J lost 0, with 22 bases in between. Germline-derived CDR1 and CDR2 are SGHDT and YYEEEE. The CDR3 extends over 19 amino acids. The CDR3 nucleotides are TGTGCCAGCAGCCCTCAAGATACGTCCCCCTTTGCAACTAATGAAAAACTGTTTTTT. Translating gives CASSPQDTSPFATNEKLFF.

This chain connects TRBV14 to TRBJ2-1; 11 bases align to TRBD2. The CDR3 consists of 20 residues. CDR1 is SGHDN, CDR2 FVKESK, per germline. J was trimmed by 7 bases and V by 0 bases; bases with no gene match: 17. This CDR3 is CASSQERQGATSGRVNEQFF. CDR3 DNA sequence: TGTGCCAGCAGCCAAGAACGGCAGGGGGCTACTAGCGGGAGAGTAAATGAGCAGTTCTTC.

This clonotype came up a few times. The CDR3 region is CASSHPLSTDTQYF. The CDR3 DNA reads as TGTGCCAGCAGCCATCCATTAAGCACAGATACGCAGTATTTT. The rearrangement uses TRBV6-2 or TRBV6-3 and TRBJ2-3; D unclear. In germline, CDR1 is MNHEY, CDR2 SVGEGT. The CDR3 length is 14 residues. V lost 6 bases and J 0 bases, leaving 10 bases between the germline ends.

The chain employs TRBV4-2 and TRBJ1-1, with D unresolved. Germline CDR1 is LGHNA and CDR2 is YNFKEQ. This CDR3 is built from 15 residues. V was pared by 0 bases and J by 0 bases, with 8 bases between. CDR3 sequence: CASSQERVVNTEAFF. The CDR3 DNA reads TGTGCCAGCAGCCAAGAAAGGGTCGTGAACACTGAAGCTTTCTTT.

This clonotype was observed at least ten times. The CDR3 protein is CASSDVDTEAFF. CDR3 nucleotide sequence: TGTGCCAGCAGTGATGTGGACACTGAAGCTTTCTTT. The gene calls are TRBV25-1 and TRBJ1-1; D is unresolved. The CDR3 contains 12 residues. V lost 3 bases, J lost 3 bases, and 5 bases lay in between. Germline V gives CDR1 MGHDK, CDR2 SYGVNS. The variable domain in full, completed from reference TRBV25-1 and TRBJ1-1, reads EADIYQTPRYLVIGTGKKITLECSQTMGHDKMYWYQQDPGMELHLIHYSYGVNSTEKGDLSSESTVSRIRTEHFPLTLESARPSHTSQYLCASSDVDTEAFFGQGTRLTVV.